The text below deals with one T cell receptor (beta chain). The data are from a study of blood T cell repertoires in COVID-19. In the study overall: The samples span acute and convalescent COVID-19 from the United States, Italy and Spain. PBMCs, B-cell-depleted T cells, or T cells were the source of the cDNA or gDNA that made up the material.

The length of the CDR3 is 16 residues. CDR1 is SGHAT, CDR2 FQNNGV, per germline. V was pared by 1 base and J by 5 bases, with 7 bases of the junction left unmatched. Original analysis: How many nucleated cells were present was estimated from reference gene primer amplification. The assay was immunoSEQ multiplex PCR, and TCRdb's table has in-frame clones only and misses some. That table furnishes V, J and clone size, whereas the DNA furnished D and trimming. Here the sample spans roughly 150,000 clones, more than 65% being singletons. The receptor was isolated from a woman aged 45-60 years in a cohort sampled during active or convalescent COVID-19. This chain uses TRBV11-2 with TRBJ1-4; 7 nucleotides align to TRBD1. Material for sequencing was peripheral blood. CDR3 DNA: TGTGCCAGCAGCTTAGGGTCCGGGACAGACAATGAAAAACTGTTTTTT. This translates into CASSLGSGTDNEKLFF.